The rows below give T cell receptor beta chains drawn from one sample of a study of post-analysis software for immune sequencing data. TCRdb reprocessed the PCR reads with MiXCR, giving one entry per CDR3 protein. In the table there are 450,000 to 700,000 distinct CDR3 sequences, about 44% of which are singletons. The source material was blood. The receptors were sampled from a girl aged 10 to 17 with multiple sclerosis. CDR3s include the opening cysteine and the closing phenylalanine or tryptophan. Each record gives: J gene, V gene, D gene, clone size, CDR3 DNA, CDR3 protein. D genes are given only for firm matches. Not every row has a clone size; where given, it reads once, few, many or a size class.

J: TRBJ2-1
V: TRBV6-5
D: .
size: .
DNA: TGTGCCAGCAGACTAGCCGTAGACTACAATGAGCAGTTCTTC
CDR3: CASRLAVDYNEQFF

J: TRBJ2-7
V: TRBV15
D: .
size: .
DNA: TGTGCCACCAGCAGAGATTTGGCCCCCACCTACGAGCGGTACTTC
CDR3: CATSRDLAPTYERYF

J: TRBJ1-4
V: TRBV12-3/TRBV12-4
D: .
size: .
DNA: TGTGCCAGCAGTGCCATAAGGGGCCCCAATGAAAAACTGTTTTTT
CDR3: CASSAIRGPNEKLFF

J: TRBJ2-3
V: TRBV13
D: TRBD2
size: .
DNA: TGTGCCAGCAGCTATCGACTAGCGGCACCTAGCACAGATACGCAGTATTTT
CDR3: CASSYRLAAPSTDTQYF

J: TRBJ1-5
V: TRBV12-3/TRBV12-4
D: TRBD1
size: .
DNA: TGTGCCAGCAGTCCCTTCGACAGGGCGCGCAATCAGCCCCAGCATTTT
CDR3: CASSPFDRARNQPQHF

J: TRBJ2-1
V: TRBV12-3/TRBV12-4
D: .
size: once
DNA: TGTGCCAGCAGTTTTTCCCCACCGAGCAGTTCCTACAATGAGCAGTTCTTC
CDR3: CASSFSPPSSSYNEQFF

J: TRBJ2-3
V: TRBV10-3
D: .
size: few
DNA: TGTGCCACCAGACCCGAGAACCCTGGCACAGATACGCAGTATTTT
CDR3: CATRPENPGTDTQYF

J: TRBJ2-6
V: TRBV6-6
D: .
size: .
DNA: TGTGCCAGCAGTTACTTGTACAGCGGCTCTGGGGCCAACGTCCTGACTTTC
CDR3: CASSYLYSGSGANVLTF

J: TRBJ1-2
V: TRBV7-9
D: .
size: .
DNA: TGTGCCAGCAGCTTTCTGAGTAGGACCTATGGCTACACCTTC
CDR3: CASSFLSRTYGYTF

J: TRBJ2-1
V: TRBV7-2
D: .
size: .
DNA: TGTGCCAGCAGCTCAGTTAGGGCCCGACGGAGGAATGAGCAGTTCTTC
CDR3: CASSSVRARRRNEQFF

J: TRBJ2-4
V: TRBV7-9
D: .
size: .
DNA: TGTGCCAGCAGCTTTGGCCTAAACTGGGACCCGAACGGAAACATTCAGTACTTC
CDR3: CASSFGLNWDPNGNIQYF

J: TRBJ1-1
V: TRBV10-3
D: .
size: few
DNA: TGTGCCATCAGTCCTTCAGAGAGACGGACTGAAGCTTTCTTT
CDR3: CAISPSERRTEAFF

J: TRBJ2-5
V: TRBV7-2
D: .
size: .
DNA: TGTGCCAGCAGCTTTTGGGCTAGCGCCAGCGATGAGCAGTACTTC
CDR3: CASSFWASASDEQYF

J: TRBJ1-2
V: TRBV20-1
D: TRBD1
size: .
DNA: TGCAGTGCTAGGAAGGACAGGGACTATGGCTACACCTTC
CDR3: CSARKDRDYGYTF

J: TRBJ2-5
V: TRBV12-3/TRBV12-4
D: TRBD2
size: .
DNA: TGTGCCAGCAGTCCCCAGCTAGCGGTATTACAAGAGACCCAGTACTTC
CDR3: CASSPQLAVLQETQYF

J: TRBJ1-2
V: TRBV3-1
D: .
size: once
DNA: TGTGCCAGCAGCCAAGTCACGGCCTACACCTTC
CDR3: CASSQVTAYTF

J: TRBJ1-2
V: TRBV6-5
D: .
size: few
DNA: TGTGCCAGCAACAAACAGGGCGAAGGAGGCTACACCTTC
CDR3: CASNKQGEGGYTF

J: TRBJ2-1
V: TRBV5-1
D: TRBD2
size: .
DNA: TGCGCCAGCAGCCCATGGAGCGGGGGAAATCATGAGCAGTTCTTC
CDR3: CASSPWSGGNHEQFF

J: TRBJ2-1
V: TRBV29-1
D: .
size: many
DNA: TGCAGCGTTGAATTTTGGTACAATGAGCAGTTCTTC
CDR3: CSVEFWYNEQFF